This T cell receptor beta chain was recorded in a study of blood T cell repertoires in COVID-19. Trimming took 6 bases from V and 5 from J, leaving 16 bases between them. Germline-derived CDR1 and CDR2 are MNHEY and SVGEGT. CDR3 length: 14 residues. Profiled with immunoSEQ multiplex PCR; TCRdb holds only in-frame clones, not every one. The table records 200,000 to 250,000 clones, roughly 85% of them present only once. Seattle enrolled patients during active infection and tracked them longitudinally. The clonotype comes from an older woman with COVID-19, enrolled during active disease. The rearrangement joins TRBV6-2 or TRBV6-3 to TRBJ2-5; TRBD1 might be the D (6 bases). The source material was peripheral blood. The CDR3 reads CASRPQQGVETQYF. In DNA form, the CDR3 reads TGTGCCAGCAGGCCTCAACAGGGAGTCGAGACCCAGTACTTC.